Listed here are 25 T cell receptor beta chains from one sample, sequenced in a study of cytomegalovirus exposure and HLA in healthy donors (dated by TCRdb to about 2017). The library was prepared using the immunoSEQ multiplex PCR assay. For the multiplex PCR, a mixture combining 60 forward primers for TCR Vbeta segments and 13 reverse primers for TCR Jbeta segments was used. Here the immuneACCESS table is served through TCRdb, limited to in-frame sequences with V and J called. Missing clones are a known gap in these copies; in checked studies unresolved V genes cover under half, and the rest lacks a known reason. The sample table lists a few hundred thousand clones, around 80% of them with a count of one. Of the sample, over 0.3% falls within the top ten clones. Material for sequencing was PBMCs. These receptors came from a girl aged 2-10 years in good health and CMV-seronegative.

This chain links TRBV7-6 with TRBJ1-2; 7 bases fit TRBD1. This CDR3 is 16 amino acids long. Germline V gene data show CDR1 as SGHVS and CDR2 as FNYEAQ. Germline trimming cut 0 bases from V and 14 bases from J; bases unmatched to any gene: 18. Here the CDR3 reads CASSLAPRGLSASGTF. The CDR3 DNA reads as TGTGCCAGCAGCTTAGCCCCAAGGGGGCTAAGTGCTTCTGGAACCTTC.

This clone has only one observation. The CDR3 loop reads CASSYGRMTPYEQYF. DNA for the CDR3: TGTGCCAGCAGTTACGGCCGGATGACACCCTACGAGCAGTACTTC. V and J are TRBV6-5 and TRBJ2-5; D is undetermined. The J call could be wrong; TRBJ2-7 is a better fit for the DNA end. The CDR3 is 15 residues long. Per germline, CDR1 MNHEY and CDR2 SVGAGI.

V usage is TRBV7-8 and J usage is TRBJ1-1, with D uncertain. The CDR3 has 16 amino acids. CDR1 is SGHVS, CDR2 FQNEAQ, per germline. The ends were cut back, 1 base at V and 0 bases at J, with 12 bases in the middle. The CDR3 coding sequence is TGTGCCAGCAGCTTAGTTGACGAGGCCATGAACACTGAAGCTTTCTTT. This translates into CASSLVDEAMNTEAFF.

J is TRBJ2-1 and V is TRBV11-2; 9 bases are a match to TRBD2. With 5 bases clipped from V and 3 bases from J, the junction kept 14 bases outside the gene matches. The CDR3 has 18 residues. CDR1 is SGHAT, CDR2 FQNNGV, per germline. CDR3 coding DNA: TGTGCCAGCAGCCCCGGGACTAGCAGAGCCCCTTTCTACAATGAGCAGTTCTTC. Its translation is CASSPGTSRAPFYNEQFF.

As for this clone: Other DNA variants within this sample encode the same CDR3. The CDR3 protein is CSVLAGGPYEQYF. Written as DNA, the CDR3 is TGCAGCGTACTAGCGGGGGGCCCCTACGAGCAGTACTTC. The chain links TRBV29-1 to TRBJ2-7, with 12 bases matching TRBD2. The germline V gene encodes CDR1 SQVTM and CDR2 ANQGSEA. The CDR3 is 13 residues long. V was pared by 6 bases and J by 2 bases, with 2 bases of the junction left unmatched.

This rearrangement joins TRBV21-1 to TRBJ2-3; the table assigns TRBD2, which was not confirmed against the DNA. TRBV21-1 is given as a pseudogene. The CDR3 contains 14 residues. CDR3 sequence reads: CAFNAGGAEDTQYF. CDR3 DNA sequence: TGTGCCTTCAATGCGGGGGGTGCAGAAGATACGCAGTATTTT.

The J gene is TRBJ2-7, the V gene TRBV11-2; 13 bases are shared with TRBD2. Losses at the gene ends were 1 base for V and 7 bases for J; bases not matched to a gene: 4. The germline gives CDR1 SGHAT, CDR2 FQNNGV. The CDR3 is made up of 15 amino acids. CDR3 sequence reads: CASSLGGTSGIEQYF. The CDR3 nucleotides are TGTGCCAGCAGCTTAGGGGGGACTAGCGGGATAGAGCAGTACTTC. The variable domain in full, with the rest retrieved from reference TRBV11-2 and TRBJ2-7, is EAGVAQSPRYKIIEKRQSVAFWCNPISGHATLYWYQQILGQGPKLLIQFQNNGVVDDSQLPKDRFSAERLKGVDSTLKIQPAKLEDSAVYLCASSLGGTSGIEQYFGPGTRLTVT.

V usage is TRBV9 and J usage is TRBJ2-2; D unclear. This CDR3 is built from 15 residues. V lost 0 bases and J 2 bases, leaving 8 bases between the germline ends. Germline assignment: CDR1 SGDLS and CDR2 YYNGEE. The CDR3: CASSVGSLNTGELFF. The CDR3 DNA follows: TGTGCCAGCAGCGTAGGTAGCCTCAACACCGGGGAGCTGTTTTTT.

The chain uses TRBV7-6 and TRBJ1-1; TRBD1 aligns across 7 bases. Germline loops: CDR1 SGHVS, CDR2 FNYEAQ. This CDR3 is built from 15 residues. The trim removed 5 bases at V and 4 bases at J, leaving 10 bases unmatched. CDR3 DNA: TGTGCCAGCAGCGCGAGGACAGGTTTGAGCACTGAAGCTTTCTTT. The encoded protein is CASSARTGLSTEAFF.

This rearrangement joins TRBV30 to TRBJ2-7, with TRBD2 identical over 9 bases. V lost 1 base and J lost 2; bases outside the gene matches: 3. The CDR3 runs 14 residues. In germline, CDR1 is GTSNPN, CDR2 SVGIG (reference sequence). DNA for the CDR3: TGTGCCTGGAGTGCCGGGACTAGCCCCTACGAGCAGTACTTC. This encodes CAWSAGTSPYEQYF.

This sequence joins TRBV29-1 and TRBJ2-7, with 11 nucleotides matching TRBD1. Per germline, CDR1 SQVTM and CDR2 ANQGSEA. Trimming at V came to 2 bases and at J to 4 bases, leaving 4 bases not matched to a gene. The CDR3 sequence is 14 residues long. In DNA, the CDR3 is TGCAGCGTTGAATTAGGGGACAGGGGGTACGAGCAGTACTTC. Amino acids: CSVELGDRGYEQYF.

This chain connects TRBV19 to TRBJ2-1, with 12 bases fitting TRBD2. The V gene's germline CDR1 is LNHDA and CDR2 SQIVND (reference sequence). V was clipped by 10 bases and J by 0 bases; unmatched bases: 4. This CDR3 is built from 15 residues. The CDR3 DNA reads TGTGCCACCTTGACTAGCGGGAGCTCCTACAATGAGCAGTTCTTC. Its protein product is CATLTSGSSYNEQFF.

This rearrangement joins TRBV19 to TRBJ2-7; D is perhaps TRBD2 (6 bases). Germline V gene data show CDR1 as LNHDA and CDR2 as SQIVND (reference sequence). The CDR3 loop spans 14 amino acids. Trimming cost V 2 bases and J 3 bases, with 11 bases left between them. This CDR3 reads CASSITGGLYEQYF. The CDR3 nucleotides read TGTGCCAGTAGTATAACCGGGGGTCTCTACGAGCAGTACTTC.

The rearrangement joins TRBV7-9 to TRBJ2-7; D is undetermined. Trimming shortened V by 1 base and J by 9 bases, and 7 bases separated the two germline ends. The germline V gene encodes CDR1 SEHNR and CDR2 FQNEAQ (reference sequence). The CDR3 is 11 residues long. The DNA of the CDR3 is TGTGCCAGCAGCTTAGGGTCTACGCAGTACTTC. It yields the protein CASSLGSTQYF.

This chain connects TRBV5-1 to TRBJ1-1, with TRBD1 as a possible D gene (6 bases). V lost 0 bases, J lost 6 bases, and 24 bases lay in between. Germline V gives CDR1 SGHRS, CDR2 YFSETQ. The CDR3 runs 18 residues. DNA of the CDR3: TGCGCCAGCAGCTTGGTCTGGGGGGGGCGGGATAGGGCGGCTGAAGCTTTCTTT. The encoded protein is CASSLVWGGRDRAAEAFF. The full variable domain, with the rest looked up from reference TRBV5-1 and TRBJ1-1, is KAGVTQTPRYLIKTRGQQVTLSCSPISGHRSVSWYQQTPGQGLQFLFEYFSETQRNKGNFPGRFSGRQFSNSRSEMNVSTLELGDSALYLCASSLVWGGRDRAAEAFFGQGTRLTVV.

The chain uses TRBV4-1 and TRBJ2-7; TRBD2 matches 10 bases. CDR1 MGHRA and CDR2 YSYEKL come from the germline V gene. V lost 1 base, J lost 2 bases, and 8 bases stayed unmatched. This CDR3 is built from 17 residues. CDR3 protein: CASSQVFSGGLPYEQYF. The CDR3, as DNA: TGCGCCAGCAGCCAAGTATTTAGCGGGGGGCTTCCCTACGAGCAGTACTTC.

This chain joins TRBV13 and TRBJ2-5; D uncertain. Near its end, the DNA agrees better with TRBJ2-7, so the J call may be wrong. CDR3 length: 14 residues. Germline CDR1 PRHDT, CDR2 FYEKMQ (reference sequence). CDR3 nucleotides: TGTGCCAGCAGCTTAGTAGCAGCCTCCTACGAGCAGTACTTC. Translation gives CASSLVAASYEQYF.

This clone was counted once. The gene calls are TRBV27 and TRBJ1-4, with D unclear. CDR1 and CDR2 (germline): MNHEY, SMNVEV (reference sequence). This CDR3 contains 15 residues. V was clipped by 5 bases and J by 4 bases, with 14 bases between them. CDR3: CASSPLLPRNEKLFF. CDR3 bases: TGTGCCAGCAGTCCCTTACTGCCGCGTAATGAAAAACTGTTTTTT.

This clone appeared a few times. The V and J genes are TRBV7-9 and TRBJ1-2; D gene unclear. In germline, CDR1 is SEHNR, CDR2 FQNEAQ (reference sequence). The CDR3 contains 10 residues. V lost 5 bases, J lost 8 bases, and 6 bases lay in between. The CDR3 DNA sequence: TGTGCCAGCAGCCAGTTAGGCTACACCTTC. Amino acids: CASSQLGYTF.

The rearrangement uses TRBV25-1 and TRBJ2-1, with a tentative D call TRBD2 (5 bases). V gave up 6 bases and J gave up 12 bases, with 18 bases separating them. The germline CDR1 and CDR2 sequences are MGHDK and SYGVNS. The CDR3 loop spans 13 amino acids. Here the CDR3 DNA reads TGTGCCAGCAGCACGGAGGAGCGAACAGTGCAGTTCTTC. Its translation is CASSTEERTVQFF.

This clone has just one count. Other DNA sequences in the sample encode the same CDR3. The chain couples TRBV6-1 to TRBJ2-7, with TRBD2 matching 7 bases. Germline V gene sequence: CDR1 MNHNS, CDR2 SASEGT. The CDR3 has 13 amino acids. The junction had 9 bases not matched to a gene; V was cut back by 10 bases and J by 3 bases. The DNA of the CDR3 is TGTGCCATCTCTGGGACTAACTTCTACGAGCAGTACTTC. Translation: CAISGTNFYEQYF.

This chain links TRBV10-3 with TRBJ2-7; D is tentatively TRBD1 or TRBD2 (5 bases each). Trimming shortened V by 6 bases and J by 3 bases, and 15 bases separated the two germline ends. There are 14 residues in the CDR3. CDR1 ENHRY and CDR2 SYGVKD come from the germline V gene. In DNA form, the CDR3 reads TGTGCCATCAGGGAGAGGGGAATCAGCTACGAGCAGTACTTC. This codes for CAIRERGISYEQYF.

V usage is TRBV19 and J usage is TRBJ2-1, with 9 bases lining up with TRBD2. Germline lookup yields CDR1 LNHDA and CDR2 SQIVND (reference sequence). The CDR3 runs 13 residues. The ends lost 7 bases at V and 5 bases at J; junction bases unmatched: 3. The CDR3 sequence is CASKASGNNEQFF. The DNA of the CDR3 is TGTGCCAGTAAGGCTAGCGGGAACAATGAGCAGTTCTTC.

The V and J genes are TRBV5-4 and TRBJ2-1; TRBD2 agrees at 9 bases. Germline trimming cut 6 bases from V and 0 bases from J; bases unmatched to any gene: 4. Germline lookup yields CDR1 SGHNT and CDR2 YYREEE (reference sequence). This CDR3 is built from 15 residues. The CDR3 reads CASISSGSSYNEQFF. The CDR3 bases are TGTGCCAGCATTAGTAGCGGGAGCTCCTACAATGAGCAGTTCTTC.

This clone appeared a few times. V is TRBV14 and J is TRBJ2-1, with 8 bases that match TRBD2. The CDR3 runs 16 residues. After removal of 2 bases from V and 0 bases from J, the junction contained 3 bases not matched to a gene. Germline V lookup: CDR1 SGHDN, CDR2 FVKESK. The CDR3 protein is CASSQLSGSSYNEQFF. CDR3 sequence (DNA): TGTGCCAGCAGCCAACTAAGCGGGAGCTCCTACAATGAGCAGTTCTTC.